This TCR beta chain was identified during a study of CD8 T cells in ankylosing spondylitis. CDR1 is MGHDK, CDR2 SYGVNS, per germline. Trimming removed 2 bases from V and 6 bases from J; junction bases left unmatched: 9. The CDR3 is 15 residues long. Making the TCR beta libraries involved quantitative 5'-RACE with molecular barcodes. TCRdb re-derived calls from the 5' RACE reads in MiXCR, one entry per CDR3 protein. The sample consists of 200,000 to 250,000 distinct CDR3 sequences, around 16% of them appearing once. About this clonotype itself: Its antigen is unknown.

Whole-study findings and limits: Typical of ankylosing spondylitis blood, it appeared, was a TCR beta motif of under 10 highly homologous variants. The authors reported significant enrichment of disease-linked clones in matched ankylosing spondylitis synovial fluid.

The rearrangement joins TRBV25-1 to TRBJ1-2, with TRBD1 matching 7 bases. This clonotype was sampled from a male donor with ankylosing spondylitis. Sequenced material: blood, either unsorted or a sorted T cell fraction (not recorded which). DNA for the CDR3: TGTGCCAGCAGTGAACTTGGAGACAGGGTGAATGGCTACACCTTC. Amino acid sequence: CASSELGDRVNGYTF.